This T cell receptor (beta chain) emerged from a study of T cells in Graves' hyperthyroidism and ophthalmopathy (dated by TCRdb to between 2017 and 2020). Background on the whole study: Peripheral blood was collected at initial diagnosis, before any treatment. TCR V-J signatures able to tell the groups apart were searched for in a discovery cohort of some 100 patients, of whom 43 had Graves' ophthalmopathy and 57 had stable Graves' hyperthyroidism. An independent validation cohort of fewer than 20 hyperthyroidism patients and 17 patients who later progressed to ophthalmopathy tested prospective prediction of ophthalmopathy. For training and testing, the 95 to 100 patients in the discovery cohort were randomly divided in a 7:3 ratio. In over five Graves' hyperthyroidism patients, the study also compared T-cell repertoires from thyroid tissue with T-cell repertoires from blood. After sampling, hyperthyroidism patients received methimazole starting at 30 mg daily, and ophthalmopathy patients received high-dose intravenous methylprednisolone. According to the paper, TCR Vbeta CDR3 sequencing was carried out on some 140 peripheral blood samples, which came from under 50 ophthalmopathy, fewer than 80 hyperthyroidism and roughly 17 progressor patients. General study outcomes and caveats: Ophthalmopathy was separated from stable hyperthyroidism by a 13 V-J signature model, with approximately 90% sensitivity and roughly 81% specificity obtained in cross-validation and 80%/75% obtained in testing. Sample size was not statistically predetermined, and blinding of investigators to group allocation was not performed. In validation, the model predicted progression to ophthalmopathy with roughly 70% sensitivity and 72% to 85% specificity, a median of around 6.6 months before onset. Most expanded thyroid clonotypes (frequency above 0.001) were also detected in blood, a finding suggesting that blood repertoires may reflect thyroid immune responses.

A patient counted as having stable Graves' hyperthyroidism if no progression to ophthalmopathy occurred over 18 months of follow-up. Hyperthyroidism patients were aged 18 to 65 years and newly diagnosed, with disease duration of less than 2 months. Exclusion was applied to patients with uncontrolled infections, other autoimmune diseases, pregnancy or lactation. Diagnoses were established on the basis of clinical symptoms, serum thyroxine and TRAb, thyroid ultrasound, and orbital computed tomography. Ficoll-Paque density gradient centrifugation was used to isolate PBMCs from around 9.1 ml of fresh peripheral blood. Total RNA was extracted with Trizol reagent, and quality was checked on an Agilent 2100 Bioanalyzer. The TCR beta CDR3 regions were amplified from RNA transcripts. A first-round RT-PCR of the TCR CDR3 used the HTBI primer set with the Qiagen OneStep RT-PCR kit. A second multiplex PCR round built the libraries, followed by size selection and purification. Paired-end sequencing of the libraries was performed with 100 bp reads on an Illumina HiSeq2000. The original pipeline was this. SOAPnuke was used to process the raw data, throwing out any read that contained adapters or uncalled bases, had a mean Phred below 15, or lacked an exact constant-primer or identifier match. High-quality paired reads were merged with COPE v1.2.5, and unique nucleotide sequences were defined as clonotypes. MiTCR v1.1 was used to align the clonotypes against IMGT TRBV, TRBD and TRBJ reference segments. Only V-J combinations with frequency above 0.0001, covering 99.2% of repertoires, were analysed. The TCS score was defined as the ratio of F50 (clonal expansion) to E x V (chaos), calculated using BLOSUM62-based TCRdist between CDR3 peptides within each V-J. Welch's t-statistics and random forest reduced 500 to 550 V-J features to 13, which were used in a naive Bayes classifier (R e1071). TCRdb reprocessed the public reads (quality trimming at Q25 with fastp, clone calling with MiXCR) and kept in-frame beta chains. A single entry per CDR3 protein holds the most common genes and DNA from its merged rows. TCRdb's processing, not the study's, gives the V and J calls here. The sample table contains some 740,000 distinct CDR3 sequences; only one count was recorded for 14% of them. About a tenth of the sample belongs to the ten largest clones.

Only a few counts were recorded for this clonotype. It has no known antigen specificity. No base-level quality is on record; no much larger clone is a single base apart. Including cysteine and phenylalanine, the CDR3 has 14 amino acids. Here the CDR3 DNA is all that survives: 42 bases in frame from base 1. CDR1 and CDR2 were assigned from the germline V gene as SQVTM and ANQGSEA. V gives up 7 bases and J gives up 0 bases, and the segment between their germline ends measures 13 bases. This chain is built from TRBV29-1 and TRBJ1-3; matching of 5 bases hints at TRBD1 as the D gene. The TCR sequence derives from a woman aged 18 to 35 with Graves' hyperthyroidism. Sequencing was carried out using blood. The CDR3 region reads CSALPGVSGNTIYF. Read as DNA, the sequence is TGCAGCGCCCTGCCGGGGGTCTCTGGAAACACCATATATTTT.